These T cell receptor beta chains were read from a single sample in a study of T cell changes during pregnancy in multiple sclerosis. Profiling relied on immunoSEQ multiplex PCR, and the TCRdb table lists in-frame clones only, not all of them. The data show approximately 34,000 clones, approximately 90% seen once. The material was CD8+ T cells from peripheral blood mononuclear cells, obtained before pregnancy. The receptors were gathered from a female donor with multiple sclerosis, enrolled in a pregnancy study. Each CDR3 is given with its conserved first and last residue. The order of the fields is V gene, clone size, J gene, D gene, CDR3 protein, CDR3 DNA. A D gene is named only where the DNA matches it firmly. Some rows have no size entry. The others give once, few or many, or a class for an expanded clone.

v_call: TRBV9; clone_size: .; j_call: TRBJ2-3; d_call: .; cdr3_aa: CASSVKREVWISTDTQYF; cdr3_nt: TGTGCCAGCAGCGTAAAGAGGGAGGTTTGGATCAGCACAGATACGCAGTATTTT
v_call: TRBV19; clone_size: once; j_call: TRBJ2-1; d_call: .; cdr3_aa: CASSAARNHEQFF; cdr3_nt: TGTGCCAGTAGTGCAGCGAGGAACCATGAGCAGTTCTTC
v_call: TRBV7-9; clone_size: .; j_call: TRBJ2-7; d_call: TRBD1; cdr3_aa: CASSYGGQGGYEQYF; cdr3_nt: TGTGCCAGCAGCTACGGTGGACAGGGAGGCTACGAGCAGTACTTC
v_call: TRBV19; clone_size: once; j_call: TRBJ2-5; d_call: TRBD2; cdr3_aa: CASSWEGVQETQYF; cdr3_nt: TGTGCCAGTAGTTGGGAGGGAGTCCAAGAGACCCAGTACTTC
v_call: TRBV29-1; clone_size: .; j_call: TRBJ2-3; d_call: .; cdr3_aa: CSSEYDTQYF; cdr3_nt: TGCAGCTCCGAGTACGATACGCAGTATTTT
v_call: TRBV5-4; clone_size: .; j_call: TRBJ2-3; d_call: .; cdr3_aa: CASSFGSFSSTDTQYF; cdr3_nt: TGTGCCAGCAGCTTCGGGAGTTTCTCTAGCACAGATACGCAGTATTTT
v_call: TRBV7-6; clone_size: .; j_call: TRBJ1-1; d_call: .; cdr3_aa: CASSRGNRLEAFF; cdr3_nt: TGTGCCAGCAGCCGGGGGAACAGACTTGAAGCTTTCTTT
v_call: TRBV2; clone_size: .; j_call: TRBJ1-5; d_call: TRBD1; cdr3_aa: CASREGTDSNQPQHF; cdr3_nt: TGTGCCAGCAGGGAGGGGACAGATAGCAATCAGCCCCAGCATTTT
v_call: TRBV27; clone_size: .; j_call: TRBJ2-1; d_call: .; cdr3_aa: CASSLGRGEQFF; cdr3_nt: TGTGCCAGCAGTTTAGGGCGGGGCGAGCAGTTCTTC
v_call: TRBV4-1; clone_size: .; j_call: TRBJ2-3; d_call: .; cdr3_aa: CASSQPSDTSTDTQYF; cdr3_nt: TGCGCCAGCAGCCAACCTAGCGATACTAGCACAGATACGCAGTATTTT
v_call: TRBV4-1; clone_size: once; j_call: TRBJ2-7; d_call: .; cdr3_aa: CASSQKTGTYEQYF; cdr3_nt: TGCGCCAGCAGCCAGAAGACGGGGACCTACGAGCAGTACTTC
v_call: TRBV19; clone_size: few; j_call: TRBJ2-7; d_call: .; cdr3_aa: CASSIWGAYEQYF; cdr3_nt: TGTGCCAGTAGTATCTGGGGAGCCTACGAGCAGTACTTC
v_call: TRBV10-1; clone_size: .; j_call: TRBJ1-2; d_call: TRBD1; cdr3_aa: CASGVGTGAGGYTF; cdr3_nt: TGCGCCAGCGGTGTAGGGACAGGGGCCGGTGGCTACACCTTC
v_call: TRBV11-2; clone_size: .; j_call: TRBJ2-7; d_call: .; cdr3_aa: CASSLQGTYEQYF; cdr3_nt: TGTGCCAGCAGCCTACAGGGAACCTACGAGCAGTACTTC
v_call: TRBV7-9; clone_size: .; j_call: TRBJ1-1; d_call: .; cdr3_aa: CASSLGGGGSPEAFF; cdr3_nt: TGTGCCAGCAGCTTAGGGGGTGGGGGGTCTCCTGAAGCTTTCTTT
v_call: TRBV29-1; clone_size: .; j_call: TRBJ2-5; d_call: .; cdr3_aa: CSVNRENQETQYF; cdr3_nt: TGCAGCGTTAACAGGGAGAACCAAGAGACCCAGTACTTC
v_call: TRBV7-8; clone_size: .; j_call: TRBJ1-1; d_call: .; cdr3_aa: CASSSLLNTEAFF; cdr3_nt: TGTGCCAGCAGCTCTCTTCTTAACACTGAAGCTTTCTTT
v_call: TRBV5-8; clone_size: .; j_call: TRBJ1-3; d_call: .; cdr3_aa: CASSLANSGNTIYF; cdr3_nt: TGTGCCAGCAGCTTGGCCAACTCTGGAAACACCATATATTTT
v_call: TRBV7-6; clone_size: .; j_call: TRBJ2-7; d_call: .; cdr3_aa: CASSYRAGPYEQYF; cdr3_nt: TGTGCCAGCAGCTACCGGGCGGGACCCTACGAGCAGTACTTC
v_call: TRBV5-4; clone_size: .; j_call: TRBJ2-2; d_call: TRBD1; cdr3_aa: CASSSGTGFTGELFF; cdr3_nt: TGTGCCAGCAGCTCCGGGACAGGGTTCACCGGGGAGCTGTTTTTT
v_call: TRBV29-1; clone_size: once; j_call: TRBJ2-2; d_call: TRBD2; cdr3_aa: CSVGLAGDNTGELFF; cdr3_nt: TGCAGCGTTGGGCTAGCGGGAGATAACACCGGGGAGCTGTTTTTT
v_call: TRBV11-2; clone_size: .; j_call: TRBJ1-3; d_call: .; cdr3_aa: CASSLEGGSAGNTIYF; cdr3_nt: TGTGCCAGCAGCTTAGAAGGAGGGTCGGCTGGAAACACCATATATTTT
v_call: TRBV19; clone_size: .; j_call: TRBJ1-6; d_call: .; cdr3_aa: CASTGGGGSPLHF; cdr3_nt: TGTGCCAGTACCGGAGGAGGCGGCTCACCCCTCCACTTT
v_call: TRBV18; clone_size: .; j_call: TRBJ1-1; d_call: .; cdr3_aa: CASSPREGRRGTEAFF; cdr3_nt: TGTGCCAGCTCACCCCGGGAAGGGAGGAGAGGGACTGAAGCTTTCTTT
v_call: TRBV6-5; clone_size: .; j_call: TRBJ2-5; d_call: TRBD2; cdr3_aa: CASSYGVAGGETQYF; cdr3_nt: TGTGCCAGCAGTTACGGGGTAGCGGGGGGAGAGACCCAGTACTTC
v_call: TRBV5-1; clone_size: .; j_call: TRBJ1-1; d_call: TRBD1; cdr3_aa: CASSSGQGVDEAFF; cdr3_nt: TGCGCCAGCAGCTCGGGACAGGGGGTTGATGAAGCTTTCTTT
v_call: TRBV9; clone_size: .; j_call: TRBJ2-3; d_call: .; cdr3_aa: CASSVEPVTDTQYF; cdr3_nt: TGTGCCAGCAGCGTAGAACCAGTCACAGATACGCAGTATTTT
v_call: TRBV7-8; clone_size: .; j_call: TRBJ1-5; d_call: .; cdr3_aa: CASSLNSYSNQPQHF; cdr3_nt: TGTGCCAGCAGCTTAAACAGCTATAGCAATCAGCCCCAGCATTTT
v_call: TRBV7-6; clone_size: .; j_call: TRBJ2-2; d_call: TRBD1; cdr3_aa: CASSARTGGSGELFF; cdr3_nt: TGTGCCAGCAGCGCTCGGACAGGGGGTTCCGGGGAGCTGTTTTTT
v_call: TRBV5-1; clone_size: once; j_call: TRBJ2-3; d_call: TRBD2; cdr3_aa: CASSSSSGGITDTQYF; cdr3_nt: TGCGCCAGCAGCTCGTCGAGCGGGGGTATCACAGATACGCAGTATTTT
v_call: TRBV2; clone_size: once; j_call: TRBJ2-2; d_call: .; cdr3_aa: CASSVGRTGGTGELFF; cdr3_nt: TGTGCCAGCAGTGTAGGCCGGACAGGAGGGACCGGGGAGCTGTTTTTT
v_call: TRBV4-2; clone_size: .; j_call: TRBJ1-3; d_call: .; cdr3_aa: CASSQEDFSSGNTIYF; cdr3_nt: TGTGCCAGCAGCCAAGAGGACTTTTCCTCTGGAAACACCATATATTTT
v_call: TRBV9; clone_size: .; j_call: TRBJ2-7; d_call: TRBD1; cdr3_aa: CASSPQGQGNYEQYF; cdr3_nt: TGTGCCAGCAGCCCCCAGGGACAGGGGAACTACGAGCAGTACTTC
v_call: TRBV29-1; clone_size: .; j_call: TRBJ2-6; d_call: .; cdr3_aa: CSPGGLEVPGSGANVLTF; cdr3_nt: TGCAGCCCTGGGGGACTCGAGGTCCCCGGCTCTGGGGCCAACGTCCTGACTTTC
v_call: TRBV5-3; clone_size: .; j_call: TRBJ2-7; d_call: .; cdr3_aa: CARSLWRSVWGTSYEQYF; cdr3_nt: TGTGCCAGAAGCTTGTGGCGCAGTGTCTGGGGCACCTCCTACGAGCAGTACTTC
v_call: TRBV29-1; clone_size: .; j_call: TRBJ2-1; d_call: .; cdr3_aa: CSVEGVGQGTYNEQFF; cdr3_nt: TGCAGCGTTGAAGGGGTTGGGCAGGGGACCTACAATGAGCAGTTCTTC
v_call: TRBV19; clone_size: .; j_call: TRBJ2-7; d_call: TRBD1; cdr3_aa: CASSIGTGREQYF; cdr3_nt: TGTGCCAGTAGTATCGGGACAGGGAGGGAGCAGTACTTC
v_call: TRBV27; clone_size: .; j_call: TRBJ2-7; d_call: .; cdr3_aa: CASSLSVASYEQYF; cdr3_nt: TGTGCCAGCAGTTTATCGGTGGCATCCTACGAGCAGTACTTC
v_call: TRBV6-5; clone_size: .; j_call: TRBJ1-3; d_call: TRBD1; cdr3_aa: CASSWGTGGSGNTIYF; cdr3_nt: TGTGCCAGCAGTTGGGGGACAGGGGGCTCTGGAAACACCATATATTTT
v_call: TRBV7-9; clone_size: .; j_call: TRBJ2-5; d_call: .; cdr3_aa: CASSLGDQETQYF; cdr3_nt: TGTGCCAGCAGCTTAGGAGATCAAGAGACCCAGTACTTC
v_call: TRBV29-1; clone_size: once; j_call: TRBJ2-5; d_call: .; cdr3_aa: CSVERQQGRELQETQYF; cdr3_nt: TGCAGCGTTGAACGACAGCAAGGAAGGGAACTCCAAGAGACCCAGTACTTC
v_call: TRBV5-5; clone_size: .; j_call: TRBJ1-1; d_call: .; cdr3_aa: CASSLGENTEAFF; cdr3_nt: TGTGCCAGCAGCTTGGGAGAGAACACTGAAGCTTTCTTT
v_call: TRBV7-8; clone_size: .; j_call: TRBJ2-3; d_call: TRBD2; cdr3_aa: CASSWTSGRSRISDTQYF; cdr3_nt: TGTGCCAGCAGCTGGACTAGCGGGAGGTCCCGCATATCAGATACGCAGTATTTT
v_call: TRBV7-2; clone_size: .; j_call: TRBJ2-5; d_call: TRBD2; cdr3_aa: CASSLLAGHQETQYF; cdr3_nt: TGTGCCAGCAGCTTACTAGCGGGCCACCAAGAGACCCAGTACTTC
v_call: TRBV27; clone_size: .; j_call: TRBJ2-1; d_call: TRBD1; cdr3_aa: CASSRDSAYNEQFF; cdr3_nt: TGTGCCAGCAGCCGGGACAGTGCCTACAATGAGCAGTTCTTC
v_call: TRBV19; clone_size: .; j_call: TRBJ1-3; d_call: TRBD1; cdr3_aa: CASSFAHRGRDTIYF; cdr3_nt: TGTGCCAGCTCATTTGCGCACAGGGGGCGGGACACCATATATTTT
v_call: TRBV14; clone_size: .; j_call: TRBJ2-1; d_call: TRBD2; cdr3_aa: CASSQLLAGGDYNEQFF; cdr3_nt: TGTGCCAGCAGCCAGTTGCTAGCGGGGGGTGACTACAATGAGCAGTTCTTC
v_call: TRBV6-1; clone_size: .; j_call: TRBJ1-4; d_call: TRBD1; cdr3_aa: CASSEEDRGDEKLFF; cdr3_nt: TGTGCCAGCAGTGAAGAGGACAGGGGGGATGAAAAACTGTTTTTT
v_call: TRBV21-1; clone_size: .; j_call: TRBJ2-7; d_call: .; cdr3_aa: CASSTYPTGQGVAYEQYF; cdr3_nt: TGTGCCAGCAGCACTTACCCGACGGGACAGGGGGTCGCCTACGAGCAGTACTTC
v_call: TRBV28; clone_size: .; j_call: TRBJ1-5; d_call: .; cdr3_aa: CASRLGTPYSNQPQHF; cdr3_nt: TGTGCCAGCAGGCTCGGGACACCTTATAGCAATCAGCCCCAGCATTTT
v_call: TRBV7-9; clone_size: .; j_call: TRBJ1-1; d_call: .; cdr3_aa: CASSDAGVLVAFF; cdr3_nt: TGTGCCAGCAGCGACGCGGGGGTACTTGTAGCTTTCTTT
v_call: TRBV7-6; clone_size: .; j_call: TRBJ2-7; d_call: .; cdr3_aa: CASSLDLQPLPYEQYF; cdr3_nt: TGTGCCAGCAGCTTAGATCTACAGCCTCTTCCCTACGAGCAGTACTTC
v_call: TRBV5-1; clone_size: .; j_call: TRBJ2-5; d_call: TRBD2; cdr3_aa: CASSLAGGRETQYF; cdr3_nt: TGCGCCAGCAGCTTAGCGGGGGGTCGGGAGACCCAGTACTTC
v_call: TRBV27; clone_size: .; j_call: TRBJ2-7; d_call: TRBD1; cdr3_aa: CASSSTGSSYEQYF; cdr3_nt: TGTGCCAGCAGTTCGACAGGGAGCTCCTACGAGCAGTACTTC
v_call: TRBV6-5; clone_size: .; j_call: TRBJ2-2; d_call: .; cdr3_aa: CASSYVTENTGELFF; cdr3_nt: TGTGCCAGCAGCTACGTGACTGAGAACACCGGGGAGCTGTTTTTT
v_call: TRBV5-6; clone_size: .; j_call: TRBJ1-2; d_call: .; cdr3_aa: CASSFQKGVYGYTF; cdr3_nt: TGTGCCAGCAGCTTCCAGAAGGGGGTCTATGGCTACACCTTC
v_call: TRBV6-4; clone_size: .; j_call: TRBJ2-1; d_call: .; cdr3_aa: CASSATPISYNEQFF; cdr3_nt: TGTGCCAGCAGTGCAACTCCGATCTCCTACAATGAGCAGTTCTTC
v_call: TRBV28; clone_size: once; j_call: TRBJ1-5; d_call: .; cdr3_aa: CASSWEESNQPQHF; cdr3_nt: TGTGCCAGCAGCTGGGAGGAGAGCAATCAGCCCCAGCATTTT
v_call: TRBV5-1; clone_size: .; j_call: TRBJ1-2; d_call: .; cdr3_aa: CASSLESPNYGYTF; cdr3_nt: TGCGCCAGCAGCTTGGAGAGCCCCAACTATGGCTACACCTTC
v_call: TRBV29-1; clone_size: .; j_call: TRBJ2-3; d_call: .; cdr3_aa: CSVEPGDGTDTQYF; cdr3_nt: TGCAGCGTTGAACCGGGGGACGGCACAGATACGCAGTATTTT